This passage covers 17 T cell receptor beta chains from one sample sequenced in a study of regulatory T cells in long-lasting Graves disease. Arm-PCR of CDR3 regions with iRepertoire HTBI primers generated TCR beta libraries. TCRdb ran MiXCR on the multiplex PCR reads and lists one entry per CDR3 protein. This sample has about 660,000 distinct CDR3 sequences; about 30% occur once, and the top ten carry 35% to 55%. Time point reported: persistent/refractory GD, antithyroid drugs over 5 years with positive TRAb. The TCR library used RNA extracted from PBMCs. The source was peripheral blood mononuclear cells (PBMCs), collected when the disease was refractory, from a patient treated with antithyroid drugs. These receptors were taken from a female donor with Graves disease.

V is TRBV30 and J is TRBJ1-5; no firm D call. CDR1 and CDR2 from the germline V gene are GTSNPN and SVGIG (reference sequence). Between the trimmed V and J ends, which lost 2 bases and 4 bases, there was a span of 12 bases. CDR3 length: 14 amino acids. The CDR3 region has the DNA TGTGCCTGGAGTCCGGGGTCTGGTAATCAGCCCCAGCATTTT. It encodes CAWSPGSGNQPQHF.

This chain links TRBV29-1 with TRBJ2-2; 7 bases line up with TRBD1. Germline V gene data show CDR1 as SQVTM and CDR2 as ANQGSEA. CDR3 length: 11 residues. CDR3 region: CRAGGTGELFF. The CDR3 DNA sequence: TGCAGAGCAGGGGGCACCGGGGAGCTGTTTTTT.

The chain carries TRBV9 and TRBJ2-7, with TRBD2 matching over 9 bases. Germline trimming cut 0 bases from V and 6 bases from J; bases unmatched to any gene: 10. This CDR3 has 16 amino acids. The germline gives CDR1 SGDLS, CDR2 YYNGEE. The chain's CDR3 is CASSVGYLAGLSEQYF. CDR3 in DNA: TGTGCCAGCAGCGTAGGTTATCTAGCGGGATTAAGCGAGCAGTACTTC.

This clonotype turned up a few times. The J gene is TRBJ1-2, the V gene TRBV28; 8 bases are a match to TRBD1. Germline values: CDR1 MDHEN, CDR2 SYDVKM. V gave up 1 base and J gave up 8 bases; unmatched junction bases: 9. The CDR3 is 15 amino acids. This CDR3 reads CASSLSGTGSFGYTF. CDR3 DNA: TGTGCCAGCAGTTTATCCGGGACAGGTTCTTTCGGCTACACCTTC.

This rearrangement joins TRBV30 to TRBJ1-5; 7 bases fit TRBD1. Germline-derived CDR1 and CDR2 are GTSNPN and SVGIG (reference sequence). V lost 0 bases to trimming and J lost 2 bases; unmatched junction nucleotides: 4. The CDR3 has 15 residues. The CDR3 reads CAWSVPGQGNQPQHF. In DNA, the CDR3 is TGTGCCTGGAGTGTCCCCGGACAGGGCAATCAGCCCCAGCATTTT.

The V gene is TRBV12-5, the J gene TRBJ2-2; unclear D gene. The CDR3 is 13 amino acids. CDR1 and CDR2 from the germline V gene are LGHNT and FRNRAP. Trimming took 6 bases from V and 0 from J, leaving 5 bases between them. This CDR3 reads CASGSANTGELFF. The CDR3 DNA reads TGTGCTAGTGGGAGTGCGAACACCGGGGAGCTGTTTTTT.

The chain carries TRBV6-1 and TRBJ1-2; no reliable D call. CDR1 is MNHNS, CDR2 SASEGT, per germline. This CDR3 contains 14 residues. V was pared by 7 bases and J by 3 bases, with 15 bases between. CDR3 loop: CASTMAESHYGYTF. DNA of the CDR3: TGTGCCAGCACCATGGCAGAGTCCCACTATGGCTACACCTTC.

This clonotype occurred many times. This CDR3 reads CASSPGQGGTEAFF. CDR3 coding DNA: TGTGCCAGCAGCCCAGGACAGGGAGGCACTGAAGCTTTCTTT. The gene calls are TRBV28 and TRBJ1-1, with 8 bases fitting TRBD1. Germline V gene sequence: CDR1 MDHEN, CDR2 SYDVKM. J gave up 4 bases and V 6 bases, and 7 bases lay outside the gene matches. The CDR3 is 14 residues long.

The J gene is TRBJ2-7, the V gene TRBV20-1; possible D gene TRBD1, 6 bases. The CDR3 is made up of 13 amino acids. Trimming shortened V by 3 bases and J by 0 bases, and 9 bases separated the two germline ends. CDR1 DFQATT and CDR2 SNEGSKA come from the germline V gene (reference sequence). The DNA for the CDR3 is TGCAGTGCTAGTGTAGGGGGCTCCTACGAGCAGTACTTC. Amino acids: CSASVGGSYEQYF.

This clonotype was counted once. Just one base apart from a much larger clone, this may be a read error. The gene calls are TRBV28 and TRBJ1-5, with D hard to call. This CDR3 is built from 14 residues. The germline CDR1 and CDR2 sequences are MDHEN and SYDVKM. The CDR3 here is CASSPDLYNQLQHF. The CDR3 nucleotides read TGTGCCAGCAGCCCCGACCTGTACAATCAGCTCCAGCATTTT.

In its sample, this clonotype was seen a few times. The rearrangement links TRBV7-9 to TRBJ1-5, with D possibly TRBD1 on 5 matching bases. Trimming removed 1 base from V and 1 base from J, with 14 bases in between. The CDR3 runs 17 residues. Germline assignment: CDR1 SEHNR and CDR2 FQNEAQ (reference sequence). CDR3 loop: CASSLGGWSESNQPQHF. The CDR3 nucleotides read TGTGCCAGCAGCTTAGGGGGGTGGAGCGAAAGCAATCAGCCCCAGCATTTT.

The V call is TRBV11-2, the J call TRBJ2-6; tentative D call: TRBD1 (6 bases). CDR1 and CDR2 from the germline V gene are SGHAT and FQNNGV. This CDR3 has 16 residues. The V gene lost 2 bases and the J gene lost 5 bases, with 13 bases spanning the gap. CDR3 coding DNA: TGTGCCAGCAGCTTAACGACAGGTGGAAGGGCCAACGTCCTGACTTTC. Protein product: CASSLTTGGRANVLTF. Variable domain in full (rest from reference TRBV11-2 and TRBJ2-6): EAGVAQSPRYKIIEKRQSVAFWCNPISGHATLYWYQQILGQGPKLLIQFQNNGVVDDSQLPKDRFSAERLKGVDSTLKIQPAKLEDSAVYLCASSLTTGGRANVLTFGAGSRLTVL.

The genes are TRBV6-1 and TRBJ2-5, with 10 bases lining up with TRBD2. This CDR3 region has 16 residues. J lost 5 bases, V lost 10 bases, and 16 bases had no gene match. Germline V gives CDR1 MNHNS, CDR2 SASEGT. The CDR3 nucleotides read TGTGCCACCCAAAGAAGGACTAGCGGCCCGTTCGAGACCCAGTACTTC. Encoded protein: CATQRRTSGPFETQYF.

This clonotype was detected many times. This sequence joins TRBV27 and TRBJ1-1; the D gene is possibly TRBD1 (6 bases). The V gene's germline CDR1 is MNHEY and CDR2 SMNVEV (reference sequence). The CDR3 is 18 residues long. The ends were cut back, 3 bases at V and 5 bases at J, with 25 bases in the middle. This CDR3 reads CASSFYGTLRGKKTEAFF. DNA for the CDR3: TGTGCCAGCAGTTTCTACGGGACACTACGGGGTAAGAAAACTGAAGCTTTCTTT.

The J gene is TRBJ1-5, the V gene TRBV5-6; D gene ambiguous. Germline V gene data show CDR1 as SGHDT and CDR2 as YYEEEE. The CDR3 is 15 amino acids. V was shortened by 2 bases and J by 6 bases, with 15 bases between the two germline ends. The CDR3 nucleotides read TGTGCCAGCAGCTTCGGCGGGCGCTACTCTCAGCCCCAGCATTTT. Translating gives CASSFGGRYSQPQHF.

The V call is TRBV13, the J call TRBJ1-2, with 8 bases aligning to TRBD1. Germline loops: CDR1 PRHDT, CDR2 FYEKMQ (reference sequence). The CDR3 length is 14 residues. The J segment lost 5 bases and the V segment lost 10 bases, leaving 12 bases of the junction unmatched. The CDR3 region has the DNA TGTGCCACGATTAAACGGGGGACAGGATATGGCTACACCTTC. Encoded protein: CATIKRGTGYGYTF.

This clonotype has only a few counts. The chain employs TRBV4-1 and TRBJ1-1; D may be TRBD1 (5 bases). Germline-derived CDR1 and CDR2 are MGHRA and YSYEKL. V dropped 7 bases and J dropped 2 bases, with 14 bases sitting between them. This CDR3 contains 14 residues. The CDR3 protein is CASTATDGNTEAFF. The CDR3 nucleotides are TGCGCCAGCACCGCGACAGATGGAAACACTGAAGCTTTCTTT.